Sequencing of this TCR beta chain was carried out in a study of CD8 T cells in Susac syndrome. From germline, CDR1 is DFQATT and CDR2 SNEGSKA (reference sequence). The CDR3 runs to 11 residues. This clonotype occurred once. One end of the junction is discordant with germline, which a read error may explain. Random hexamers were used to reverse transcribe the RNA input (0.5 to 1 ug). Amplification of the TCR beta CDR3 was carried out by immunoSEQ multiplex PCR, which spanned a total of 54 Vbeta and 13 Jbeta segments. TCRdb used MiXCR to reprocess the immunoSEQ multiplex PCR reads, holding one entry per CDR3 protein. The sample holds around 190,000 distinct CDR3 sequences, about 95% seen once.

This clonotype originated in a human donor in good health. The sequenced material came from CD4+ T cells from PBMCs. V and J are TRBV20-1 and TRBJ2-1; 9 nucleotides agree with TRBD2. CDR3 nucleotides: TGCAGTGCTCTGCCGGGACTAGCCCTTAGCTTC. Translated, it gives CSALPGLALSF.